The T cell receptor (beta chain) described here comes from a study of regulatory T cells in long-lasting Graves disease. General study points: Thyroid tissue was not studied; only peripheral blood was.

CDR3 length: 14 residues. From germline, CDR1 is SNHLY and CDR2 FYNNEI. V gave up 10 bases and J gave up 2 bases, with 17 bases separating them. According to the study, TCR beta libraries were built with iRepertoire HTBI primers and CDR3-region Arm-PCR. TCRdb used MiXCR to reprocess the multiplex PCR reads, holding one entry per CDR3 protein. The sample yields fewer than 550,000 distinct CDR3 sequences, approximately 16% seen once. There are many counts of this clonotype. The antigen is not known. The time point is: newly diagnosed GD, antithyroid drugs for less than 3 months. PBMC RNA was the source of the TCR library. The sample was also linked to a second study, of T cells in Graves' hyperthyroidism and ophthalmopathy. That paper adds: Model output signaled ophthalmopathy a median 6.5 months ahead of onset.

The chain employs TRBV2 and TRBJ2-5; perhaps D is TRBD1 or TRBD2 (6 bases each). The material sequenced was peripheral blood mononuclear cells (PBMCs), taken at new diagnosis, from a patient treated with antithyroid drugs. The receptor was isolated from a woman aged 18-29 years with Graves disease. The chain's CDR3 is CATPRGASQETQYF. The CDR3 DNA reads TGTGCCACTCCGAGGGGGGCCTCACAAGAGACCCAGTACTTC.